The sequence of this T cell receptor beta chain was determined in a study of T cell responses to AZD1222 COVID-19 vaccine. Study background: The study pooled second doses at about 4 or about 12 weeks.

Study-level results: Repertoires were obtained solely post-peak T cell response. Spike regions recognized by vaccine-associated CD4 TCRs spanned the protein, led by 160-218 and 743-854.

Sequencing used immunoSEQ multiplex PCR; TCRdb keeps in-frame clones, though not all of them. The table has under 200,000 clones, approximately 94% seen once. Trimming left V 4 bases short and J 8 bases short, with 8 bases between. The length of the CDR3 is 11 residues. CDR1 is LGHDT, CDR2 YNNKEL, per germline (reference sequence). Points on this clone: No antigen is known for it.

Sequenced material: peripheral blood, taken on day 0 of AZD1222 vaccination. The sequence derives from an adult in good health. The chain couples TRBV3-1 (or the pseudogene TRBV3-2) to TRBJ1-1; D unclear. The CDR3 bases are TGTGCCAGCAGCCGAGGGCTAGAAGCTTTCTTT. Translating it yields CASSRGLEAFF.